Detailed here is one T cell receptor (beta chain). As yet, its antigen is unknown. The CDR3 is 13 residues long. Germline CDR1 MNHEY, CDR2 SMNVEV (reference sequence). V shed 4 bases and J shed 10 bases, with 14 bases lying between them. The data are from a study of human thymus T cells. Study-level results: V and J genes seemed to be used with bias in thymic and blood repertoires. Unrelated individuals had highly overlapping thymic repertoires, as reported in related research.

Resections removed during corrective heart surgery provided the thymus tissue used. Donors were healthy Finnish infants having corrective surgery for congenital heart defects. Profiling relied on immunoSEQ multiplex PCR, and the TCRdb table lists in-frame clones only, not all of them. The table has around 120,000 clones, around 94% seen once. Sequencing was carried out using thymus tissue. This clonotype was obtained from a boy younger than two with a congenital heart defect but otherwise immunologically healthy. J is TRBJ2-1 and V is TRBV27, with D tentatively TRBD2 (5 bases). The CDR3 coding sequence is TGTGCCAGCAGTTCCCCGTGGGAGCAGGAGCAGTTCTTC. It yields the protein CASSSPWEQEQFF.